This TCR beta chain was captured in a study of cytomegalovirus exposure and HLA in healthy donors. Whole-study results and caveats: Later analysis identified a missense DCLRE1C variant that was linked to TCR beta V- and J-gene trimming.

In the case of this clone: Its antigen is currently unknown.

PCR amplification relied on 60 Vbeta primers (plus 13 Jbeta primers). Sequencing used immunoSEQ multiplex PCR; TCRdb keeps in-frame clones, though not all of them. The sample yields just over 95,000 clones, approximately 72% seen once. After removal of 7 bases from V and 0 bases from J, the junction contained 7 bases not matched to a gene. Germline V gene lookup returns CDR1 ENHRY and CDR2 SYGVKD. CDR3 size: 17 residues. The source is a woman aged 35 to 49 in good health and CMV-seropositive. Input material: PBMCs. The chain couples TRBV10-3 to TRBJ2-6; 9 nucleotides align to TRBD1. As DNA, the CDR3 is TGTGCCATCACGCCGGGACAGGGAACCTCTGGGGCCAACGTCCTGACTTTC. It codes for CAITPGQGTSGANVLTF.